Below, 4 T cell receptor beta chains from the same sample are listed, as sequenced in a study of control samples from healthy donors and cancer patients. Assay used: immunoSEQ multiplex PCR; TCRdb lists only in-frame clones, some missing. The data show 130,000 to 150,000 clones, with roughly 93% seen just once and more than 5% held by the top ten. Sequenced: blood. The receptor set was obtained from a man in his late teens or twenties in good health.

The chain has TRBV6-5 and TRBJ2-7; 9 nucleotides align to TRBD1. Germline V lookup: CDR1 MNHEY, CDR2 SVGAGI. The CDR3 has 14 amino acids. After removal of 6 bases from V and 4 bases from J, the junction contained 7 bases not matched to a gene. CDR3 sequence (DNA): TGTGCCAGCAGCCCCGGGACAGGGCTGTACGAGCAGTACTTC. Translation: CASSPGTGLYEQYF.

The chain recombines TRBV5-6 with TRBJ2-3, with 7 bases fitting TRBD2. V lost 4 bases, J lost 11 bases, and 7 bases stayed unmatched. CDR1 and CDR2 (germline): SGHDT, YYEEEE. The CDR3 has 12 amino acids. The CDR3, as DNA: TGTGCCAGCAGCCCAGGGACTACCCAGCAGTATTTT. Its protein is CASSPGTTQQYF. The entire variable domain, with the rest obtained from reference TRBV5-6 and TRBJ2-3, is as follows: DAGVTQSPTHLIKTRGQQVTLRCSPKSGHDTVSWYQQALGQGPQFIFQYYEEEERQRGNFPDRFSGHQFPNYSSELNVNALLLGDSALYLCASSPGTTQQYFGPGTRLTVL.

This clone was observed a few times. The V and J genes are TRBV7-8 and TRBJ1-5; unclear D gene. The germline CDR1 and CDR2 sequences are SGHVS and FQNEAQ. Deletions cut 6 bases from V and 4 bases from J, with 13 bases between. The CDR3 has 14 amino acids. The CDR3 sequence: CASSSRTANQPQHF. The CDR3 region has the DNA TGTGCCAGCAGTTCCCGGACGGCTAATCAGCCCCAGCATTTT.

CDR3 loop: CASSYPGRGGYEQYF. CDR3 in DNA: TGTGCCAGCAGTTACCCCGGGAGGGGTGGTTACGAGCAGTACTTC. This chain uses TRBV6-5 with TRBJ2-7; 8 bases line up with TRBD2. This CDR3 contains 15 residues. The V gene end was trimmed by 2 bases and the J gene end by 4 bases; junction bases not matched to a gene: 7. In germline, CDR1 is MNHEY, CDR2 SVGAGI.